A single sample is the source of the 16 T cell receptor beta chains below, sequenced in a study of T-cell memory formation after mild COVID-19. TCRdb independently ran MiXCR on the 5' RACE reads; one entry per CDR3 protein. The sample shows nearly 110,000 distinct CDR3 sequences, roughly 12% of them seen only once. The material sequenced was PBMCs or a T cell subset sorted from them (not recorded which). The receptors were gathered from an adult woman who had mild COVID-19 (a few samples of this study predate the infection). Cell type and time point are not known.

This chain connects TRBV29-1 to TRBJ1-1, with TRBD1 as a possible D gene (6 bases). This CDR3 region has 13 residues. Trimming removed 8 bases from V and 3 bases from J, with 16 bases in between. Germline V gives CDR1 SQVTM, CDR2 ANQGSEA. CDR3 loop: CSHDGGRDTEAFF. CDR3 DNA: TGCAGCCATGACGGGGGGCGAGACACTGAAGCTTTCTTT.

This clonotype was detected only a few times. The chain recombines TRBV20-1 with TRBJ2-1, with 16 bases lining up with TRBD2. The V and J ends lost 0 bases and 4 bases, in that order; junction bases with no gene match: 3. CDR1 and CDR2 from the germline V gene are DFQATT and SNEGSKA (reference sequence). The CDR3 covers 17 residues. The CDR3 coding sequence is TGCAGTGCTAGAGATGGGACTAGCGGGGGGGCATACAATGAGCAGTTCTTC. Translating gives CSARDGTSGGAYNEQFF.

The chain recombines TRBV5-1 with TRBJ2-1, with 7 positions matching TRBD1. CDR1 and CDR2 from the germline V gene are SGHRS and YFSETQ. The CDR3 totals 15 residues. Trimming at V came to 2 bases and at J to 5 bases, leaving 7 bases not matched to a gene. The CDR3 DNA sequence: TGCGCCAGCAGCTTCCTGGGACAGCGCAACAATGAGCAGTTCTTC. This gives the protein CASSFLGQRNNEQFF. Full variable domain (remainder filled in from reference TRBV5-1 and TRBJ2-1): KAGVTQTPRYLIKTRGQQVTLSCSPISGHRSVSWYQQTPGQGLQFLFEYFSETQRNKGNFPGRFSGRQFSNSRSEMNVSTLELGDSALYLCASSFLGQRNNEQFFGPGTRLTVL.

A few counts support this clonotype. The chain couples TRBV7-9 to TRBJ2-7; a weak D match, TRBD2 (5 bases). The V gene's germline CDR1 is SEHNR and CDR2 FQNEAQ (reference sequence). This CDR3 region has 14 residues. With 6 bases removed from V and 3 bases from J, the gap between germline ends came to 15 bases. CDR3 nucleotides: TGTGCCAGCAGTATCGAGGGCCTGAGCTACGAGCAGTACTTC. It translates to CASSIEGLSYEQYF.

This clonotype was seen only a few times. This chain uses TRBV29-1 with TRBJ1-2, with TRBD1 matching over 8 bases. After removal of 5 bases from V and 4 bases from J, the junction contained 6 bases not matched to a gene. The V gene's germline CDR1 is SQVTM and CDR2 ANQGSEA. The length of the CDR3 is 13 residues. The CDR3 loop is CSVRRQGLYGYTF. For the CDR3, the DNA is TGCAGCGTTCGACGACAGGGGCTCTATGGCTACACCTTC.

The rearrangement joins TRBV7-9 to TRBJ2-1; a weak D match, TRBD1 (7 bases). The CDR3 totals 15 residues. Per the germline V gene, CDR1 is SEHNR and CDR2 is FQNEAQ (reference sequence). Trimming cost V 3 bases and J 8 bases, with 17 bases left between them. CDR3 DNA sequence: TGTGCCAGCAGCTTGCGGGGACAGACTATAGATGAGCAGTTCTTC. Encoded protein: CASSLRGQTIDEQFF.

This clonotype occurred a few times. This chain links TRBV4-1 with TRBJ1-5; D is ambiguous. Deletions cut 0 bases from V and 6 bases from J, with 6 bases between. This CDR3 contains 13 residues. CDR1 is MGHRA and CDR2 is YSYEKL in the germline V gene. CDR3 sequence reads: CASSQETFQPQHF. Written as DNA, the CDR3 is TGCGCCAGCAGCCAAGAGACTTTTCAGCCCCAGCATTTT.

This clonotype has a handful of counts. V and J are TRBV24-1 and TRBJ2-2; TRBD1 might be the D (5 bases). The germline V gene encodes CDR1 KGHDR and CDR2 SFDVKD. The CDR3 runs 15 residues. Trimming removed 7 bases from V and 1 base from J, with 12 bases in between. Here the CDR3 reads CATSIVTENTGELFF. The CDR3, as DNA: TGTGCCACCAGCATAGTGACAGAGAACACCGGGGAGCTGTTTTTT.

The chain uses TRBV18 and TRBJ2-5; D possibly corresponds to TRBD2 (6 bases). Per germline, CDR1 KGHSH and CDR2 LQKENI. Trimming left V 2 bases short and J 5 bases short, with 15 bases between. The CDR3 runs to 15 residues. This CDR3 is CASSPFPVSGETQYF. In DNA form, the CDR3 reads TGTGCCAGCTCACCATTTCCGGTCAGCGGGGAGACCCAGTACTTC.

This clonotype came up a few times. This chain connects TRBV3-1 to TRBJ1-2; D unclear. CDR3 size: 17 residues. CDR1 and CDR2 (germline): LGHDT, YNNKEL (reference sequence). Trimming removed 1 base from V and 0 bases from J, with 15 bases in between. The CDR3 DNA follows: TGTGCCAGCAGCCAAGTATCAGGAGCTACGGCTAACTATGGCTACACCTTC. Protein sequence: CASSQVSGATANYGYTF.

This clonotype was observed a handful of times. This chain links TRBV7-6 with TRBJ2-1, with TRBD2 matching 8 bases. The V and J ends lost 8 bases and 0 bases, in that order; junction bases with no gene match: 9. The CDR3 has 16 residues. From germline, CDR1 is SGHVS and CDR2 FNYEAQ. The chain's CDR3 is CASGLSSGLSYNEQFF. As DNA, the CDR3 is TGTGCCAGCGGACTCTCTAGCGGGCTCTCCTACAATGAGCAGTTCTTC.

The chain links TRBV5-1 to TRBJ2-1, with D possibly TRBD2 on 5 matching bases. The ends were cut back, 0 bases at V and 6 bases at J, with 7 bases in the middle. The germline V gene encodes CDR1 SGHRS and CDR2 YFSETQ. CDR3 length: 13 amino acids. In DNA form, the CDR3 reads TGCGCCAGCAGCTTGGCCGAGGGCAATGAGCAGTTCTTC. Amino acids: CASSLAEGNEQFF.

This clonotype has just a few counts. This chain links TRBV6-5 with TRBJ2-7; no firm D call. V gave up 1 base and J gave up 1 base, with 8 bases separating them. This CDR3 region has 14 residues. The V gene's germline CDR1 is MNHEY and CDR2 SVGAGI. In nucleotides, the CDR3 is TGTGCCAGCAGTTACTTCGTGAATTCCTACGAGCAGTACTTC. This translates into CASSYFVNSYEQYF.

This clonotype appeared a few times. The V and J genes are TRBV19 and TRBJ1-1, with a possible D match to TRBD1 (5 bases). This CDR3 is 13 amino acids long. Trimming took off 3 bases at V and 5 bases at J, with 10 bases between the two ends. CDR1 is LNHDA and CDR2 is SQIVND in the germline V gene (reference sequence). CDR3 protein: CASSMGRLTEAFF. The CDR3 DNA is TGTGCCAGTAGTATGGGACGGCTTACTGAAGCTTTCTTT.

The chain carries TRBV29-1 and TRBJ2-1; perhaps D is TRBD1 or TRBD2 (5 bases each). V dropped 4 bases and J dropped 4 bases, with 14 bases sitting between them. CDR3 length: 14 amino acids. CDR1 and CDR2 from the germline V gene are SQVTM and ANQGSEA. The CDR3 bases are TGCAGCGTTGTTTGGGACGGCTATTACAATGAGCAGTTCTTC. It encodes CSVVWDGYYNEQFF.

In its sample, this clonotype was seen a few times. The V and J genes are TRBV19 and TRBJ2-1, with TRBD1 identical over 7 bases. CDR3 length: 14 residues. The germline gives CDR1 LNHDA, CDR2 SQIVND (reference sequence). J gave up 1 base and V 7 bases, and 4 bases lay outside the gene matches. The CDR3 is CASIGGQSYNEQFF. Written as DNA, the CDR3 is TGTGCCAGTATAGGGGGACAGTCCTACAATGAGCAGTTCTTC. The entire variable domain, with the rest obtained from reference TRBV19 and TRBJ2-1, is as follows: DGGITQSPKYLFRKEGQNVTLSCEQNLNHDAMYWYRQDPGQGLRLIYYSQIVNDFQKGDIAEGYSVSREKKESFPLTVTSAQKNPTAFYLCASIGGQSYNEQFFGPGTRLTVL.